This T cell receptor (beta chain) was recovered during a study of cytomegalovirus exposure and HLA in healthy donors. Study information: Of some 400 genotyped donors, roughly 76% grouped in the Caucasian-associated ancestry cluster. Study observations and caveats: As immune exposure information, only CMV serostatus was available. It was in a later analysis that TCR association rates were seen to vary by HLA locus, highest for DRB1 and lowest for HLA-C.

Points on this clone: Its matching antigen is unknown. Compared with germline, one end of the junction differs, possibly owing to a read error. The sample has other DNA sequences that encode this CDR3 too.

The PCR contained 60 Vbeta and 13 Jbeta primers. TCRdb keeps only in-frame clones here, not all; method: immunoSEQ multiplex PCR. The sample consists of under 150,000 clones, roughly a tenth of them appearing once. This CDR3 has 14 amino acids. Germline V CDR1 and CDR2: MNHNS, SASEGT. What was sequenced was PBMCs. V and J are TRBV6-1 and TRBJ1-6; D possibly corresponds to TRBD1 (6 bases). The sequence derives from a man aged 25 to 40 in good health and CMV-seronegative. The CDR3 DNA reads TGTGCCAGCAAAAAGGACAGTAATAATTCCCCCCTCCACTTT. Translating gives CASKKDSNNSPLHF.